This paragraph covers one TCR beta chain sequence. Its antigen is still unknown. These data originate in a study of T cell responses to AZD1222 COVID-19 vaccine. Study findings and constraints: Reportedly, nearly half the spike-specific TCRs target unmutated variant regions. Females made up more of the donors, who were largely white British, and clonal diversity may have come out too low. The study found Spike-specific TCR breadth and depth rose after two AZD1222 doses. Repertoires were obtained solely post-peak T cell response.

Trimming removed 6 bases at V and 4 bases at J, with 7 bases between. There are 12 residues in the CDR3. The germline V gene has CDR1 KGHDR and CDR2 SFDVKD. Data came from immunoSEQ multiplex PCR; TCRdb stores just in-frame clones and leaves some out. Among about 69,000 clones listed, less than 85% were seen once. Sequencing used peripheral blood, obtained 28 days after the second AZD1222 dose. This chain uses TRBV24-1 with TRBJ2-3; D gene ambiguous. This sequence originates from an adult who received the AZD1222 COVID-19 vaccine. CDR3 nucleotide sequence: TGTGCCACCAGTCTCGGCCCAGATACGCAGTATTTT. Translation gives CATSLGPDTQYF.